The table lists the clone carrying this T cell receptor (beta chain) with a few counts. This entry belongs to a study of blood T cell repertoires in COVID-19. Study overall: Researchers got acute and convalescent COVID-19 samples from the United States, Italy and Spain. The analysed material was cDNA or gDNA that came from T cells, B-cell-depleted T cells, or PBMCs.

Under the authors' procedure: Cell counts per sample came from amplifying reference gene primers. Sequenced by immunoSEQ multiplex PCR; TCRdb stores in-frame clones only, minus some. The V and J calls and clone size are taken from that table; D and trimming were inferred from the DNA. Found here are 45,000 to 55,000 clones, 65% to 80% of them singletons; the top ten hold under 15%. The CDR3 length is 12 residues. V shed 5 bases and J shed 2 bases, with 6 bases lying between them. Germline V gene sequence: CDR1 MNHEY, CDR2 SMNVEV (reference sequence). The receptor comes from a human donor with active or convalescent COVID-19. The donor label of this sample is uncertain. Sequenced input: peripheral blood. This sequence joins TRBV27 and TRBJ2-5; D remains ambiguous. The CDR3 protein is CASSRSQETQYF. The CDR3 coding sequence is TGTGCCAGCAGTCGGTCTCAAGAGACCCAGTACTTC.